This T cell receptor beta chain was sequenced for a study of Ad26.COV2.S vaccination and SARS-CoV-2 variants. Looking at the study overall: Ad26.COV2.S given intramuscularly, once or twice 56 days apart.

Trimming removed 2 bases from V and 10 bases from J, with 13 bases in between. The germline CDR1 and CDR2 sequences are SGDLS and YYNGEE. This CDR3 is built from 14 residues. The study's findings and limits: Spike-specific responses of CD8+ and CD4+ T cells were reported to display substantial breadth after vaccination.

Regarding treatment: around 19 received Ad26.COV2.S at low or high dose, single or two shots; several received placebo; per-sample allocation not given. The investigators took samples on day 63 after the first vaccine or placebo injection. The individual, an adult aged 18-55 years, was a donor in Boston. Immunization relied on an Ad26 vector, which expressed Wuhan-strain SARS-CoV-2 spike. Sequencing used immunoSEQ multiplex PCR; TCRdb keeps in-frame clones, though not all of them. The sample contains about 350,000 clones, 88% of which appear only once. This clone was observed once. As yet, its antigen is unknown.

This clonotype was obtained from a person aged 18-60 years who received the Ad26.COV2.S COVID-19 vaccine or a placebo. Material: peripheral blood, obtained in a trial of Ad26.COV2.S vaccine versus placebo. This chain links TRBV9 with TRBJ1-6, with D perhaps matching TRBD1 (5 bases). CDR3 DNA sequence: TGTGCCAGCAGCGTGGGAACTAGGGACTCACCCCTCCACTTT. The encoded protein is CASSVGTRDSPLHF.